These T cell receptor beta chains were read from a single sample in a study of blood T cell repertoires in COVID-19. The method was immunoSEQ multiplex PCR; TCRdb's version includes in-frame clones alone and lacks a portion of them. The sample contains around 150,000 clones, approximately 80% of which appear only once. The sequenced sample consisted of PBMCs or T cells enriched from blood (not recorded which). All receptors come from a man aged 65-85 years who had been exposed to COVID-19. The CDR3 runs from the conserved cysteine through the conserved F or W. The D gene is left open where the match is weak. Not every row has a clone size; where given, it reads once, few, many or a size class.

TRBJ2-2	NA	TRBV6-5	NA	TGTGCCAGCAGTCCGCAAGGGGGAGTCACCGGGGAGCTGTTTTTT	CASSPQGGVTGELFF
TRBJ1-6	NA	TRBV6-6	NA	TGTGCCAGCAGTTACAGCGTCAGGGGAAATTCACCCCTCCACTTT	CASSYSVRGNSPLHF
TRBJ2-5	NA	TRBV11-3	NA	TGTGCCAGCAGCCGGTTCGCCCCGGAGACCCAGTACTTC	CASSRFAPETQYF
TRBJ2-7	NA	TRBV4-1	once	TGCGCCAGCAGCCACGAACCAGGGTCGAACGAGCAGTACTTC	CASSHEPGSNEQYF
TRBJ1-2	NA	TRBV6-2/TRBV6-3	NA	TGTGCCAGCAGTTCCCCACTGGTATTAGATGGCTACACCTTC	CASSSPLVLDGYTF
TRBJ1-2	TRBD1	TRBV9	NA	TGTGCCAGCAGCGTCGGTGGGACAGGGGGGTATGGCTACACCTTC	CASSVGGTGGYGYTF
TRBJ2-7	NA	TRBV7-2	NA	TGTGCCAGCAGCGCCGCTACAGGGTTGTGGTACTTC	CASSAATGLWYF
TRBJ1-2	NA	TRBV29-1	NA	TGCAGCGTTGAAGGTCAGGGAGGGCATAACTATGGCTACACCTTC	CSVEGQGGHNYGYTF
TRBJ1-4	NA	TRBV30	NA	TGTGCCTGGAAGTCCTATGACATACCTAATGAAAAACTGTTTTTT	CAWKSYDIPNEKLFF
TRBJ2-7	NA	TRBV6-5	NA	TGTGCCAGCAGCTCGACAGGAATCTACGAGCAGTACTTC	CASSSTGIYEQYF
TRBJ1-4	NA	TRBV19	NA	TGTGCCAGTAGAAGGGGCGGAACTAATGAAAAACTGTTTTTT	CASRRGGTNEKLFF
TRBJ1-2	NA	TRBV2	NA	TGTGCCAGCAGCCTGACAGATAACTATGGCTACACCTTC	CASSLTDNYGYTF
TRBJ1-2	NA	TRBV4-1	few	TGCGCCAGCAGCCAAGATATATGGGGGGGAAGAGGTTATAACTATGGCTACACCTTC	CASSQDIWGGRGYNYGYTF
TRBJ2-7	NA	TRBV23-1	NA	TGCGCCAGCAGTCCGTGGAAACTGACAAGGTCCTACGAGCAGTACTTC	CASSPWKLTRSYEQYF
TRBJ1-2	NA	TRBV12-5	NA	TGTGCTAGTGCCCCGGAGGGTTCCGATGGCTACACCTTC	CASAPEGSDGYTF
TRBJ2-2	TRBD2	TRBV7-2	NA	TGTGCCAGCAGCTTGAGACGAGCGGGAGGGTCCTCCGGGGAGCTGTTTTTT	CASSLRRAGGSSGELFF
TRBJ2-2	NA	TRBV4-3	many	TGCGCCAGCAGCCAAGAGAGGTCATTTACCTACACCGGGGAGCTGTTTTTT	CASSQERSFTYTGELFF
TRBJ1-1	NA	TRBV5-1	NA	TGCGCCAGCACCGCGACGGGAAGCAACACTGAAGCTTTCTTT	CASTATGSNTEAFF
TRBJ2-3	NA	TRBV5-1	NA	TGCGCCAGCAGCTCCTATTGGGGGGGCACAGATACGCAGTATTTT	CASSSYWGGTDTQYF
TRBJ2-2	TRBD2	TRBV24-1	few	TGTGCCACCAGTGATTCCGGACTAGCGGGTATCGGGGAGCTGTTTTTT	CATSDSGLAGIGELFF
TRBJ2-2	NA	TRBV5-1	NA	TGCGCCAGCAGTAGACAGAGTACGAACACCGGGGAGCTGTTTTTT	CASSRQSTNTGELFF
TRBJ2-6	NA	TRBV15	few	TGTGCCACCAGCAGAGATCTCGTCGCGGGCAGCAACGTCCTGACTTTC	CATSRDLVAGSNVLTF
TRBJ2-5	TRBD1	TRBV11-2	NA	TGTGCCAGCAGCTTCTATCCCCTGGGACAGGGGGAGACCCAGTACTTC	CASSFYPLGQGETQYF
TRBJ2-3	TRBD1	TRBV11-3	NA	TGTGCCAGCAGCTTAGGGACAGGGTCTGGCACAGATACGCAGTATTTT	CASSLGTGSGTDTQYF
TRBJ1-2	NA	TRBV7-2	NA	TGTGCCAGCAGCCCTAGAAGTGTGGCTCCCACCTTC	CASSPRSVAPTF
TRBJ2-2	TRBD2	TRBV2	NA	TGTGCCAGTCTTATAGACTGGGGGGGCACCGGGGAGCTGTTTTTT	CASLIDWGGTGELFF
TRBJ1-6	NA	TRBV7-6	NA	TGTGCCAGCAGCTTTTCCCCTAATTCTTATAATTCACCCCTCCACTTT	CASSFSPNSYNSPLHF
TRBJ2-1	TRBD1	TRBV10-1	NA	TGCGCCAGCAGTGACGGACAGGGCGTAGGAGATGAGCAGTTCTTC	CASSDGQGVGDEQFF
TRBJ1-2	TRBD1	TRBV20-1	NA	TGCAGTGCTAGTCCAAATACTATACAGGGGGCAGGCGGCTACACCTTC	CSASPNTIQGAGGYTF
TRBJ2-7	NA	TRBV20-1	once	TGCAGTGCCTTACAGGCCTACGAGCAGTACTTC	CSALQAYEQYF
TRBJ2-1	TRBD2	TRBV3-1/TRBV3-2	NA	TGTGCCAGCAGCCCCCAGCGGGGGGCCTACAATGAGCAGTTCTTC	CASSPQRGAYNEQFF
TRBJ1-2	TRBD1	TRBV11-2	NA	TGTGCCAGCAGCTTAGACCTACAGGGGGGTGGCTACACCTTC	CASSLDLQGGGYTF